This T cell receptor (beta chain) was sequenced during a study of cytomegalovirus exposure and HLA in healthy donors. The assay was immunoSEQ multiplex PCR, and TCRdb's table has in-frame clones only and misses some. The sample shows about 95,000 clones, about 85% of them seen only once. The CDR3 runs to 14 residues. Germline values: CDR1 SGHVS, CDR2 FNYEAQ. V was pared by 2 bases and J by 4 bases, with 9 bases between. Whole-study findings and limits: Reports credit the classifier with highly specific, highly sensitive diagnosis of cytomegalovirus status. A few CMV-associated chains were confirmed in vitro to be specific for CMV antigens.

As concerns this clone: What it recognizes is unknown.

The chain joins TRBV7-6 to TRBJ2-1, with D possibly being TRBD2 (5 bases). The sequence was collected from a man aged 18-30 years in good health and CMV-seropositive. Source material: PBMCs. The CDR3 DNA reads TGTGCCAGCAGCTTATCCCTAGCATACAATGAGCAGTTCTTC. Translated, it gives CASSLSLAYNEQFF. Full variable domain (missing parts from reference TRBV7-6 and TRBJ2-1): GAGVSQSPRYKVTKRGQDVALRCDPISGHVSLYWYRQALGQGPEFLTYFNYEAQQDKSGLPNDRFSAERPEGSISTLTIQRTEQRDSAMYRCASSLSLAYNEQFFGPGTRLTVL.